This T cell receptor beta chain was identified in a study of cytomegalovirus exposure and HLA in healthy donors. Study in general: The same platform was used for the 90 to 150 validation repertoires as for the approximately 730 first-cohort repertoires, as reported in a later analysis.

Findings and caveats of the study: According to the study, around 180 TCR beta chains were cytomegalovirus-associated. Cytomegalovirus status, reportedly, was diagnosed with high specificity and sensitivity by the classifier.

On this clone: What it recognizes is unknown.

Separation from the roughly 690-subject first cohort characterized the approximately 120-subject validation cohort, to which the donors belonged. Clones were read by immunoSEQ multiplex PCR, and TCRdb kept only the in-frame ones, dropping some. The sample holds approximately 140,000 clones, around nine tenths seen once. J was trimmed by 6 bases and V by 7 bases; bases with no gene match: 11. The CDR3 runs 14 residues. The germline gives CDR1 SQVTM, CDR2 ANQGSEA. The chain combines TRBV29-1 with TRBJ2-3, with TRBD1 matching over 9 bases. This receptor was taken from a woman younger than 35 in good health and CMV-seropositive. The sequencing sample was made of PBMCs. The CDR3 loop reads CSGSPGQGGDTQYF. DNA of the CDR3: TGCAGCGGGTCCCCGGGACAGGGAGGGGATACGCAGTATTTT.